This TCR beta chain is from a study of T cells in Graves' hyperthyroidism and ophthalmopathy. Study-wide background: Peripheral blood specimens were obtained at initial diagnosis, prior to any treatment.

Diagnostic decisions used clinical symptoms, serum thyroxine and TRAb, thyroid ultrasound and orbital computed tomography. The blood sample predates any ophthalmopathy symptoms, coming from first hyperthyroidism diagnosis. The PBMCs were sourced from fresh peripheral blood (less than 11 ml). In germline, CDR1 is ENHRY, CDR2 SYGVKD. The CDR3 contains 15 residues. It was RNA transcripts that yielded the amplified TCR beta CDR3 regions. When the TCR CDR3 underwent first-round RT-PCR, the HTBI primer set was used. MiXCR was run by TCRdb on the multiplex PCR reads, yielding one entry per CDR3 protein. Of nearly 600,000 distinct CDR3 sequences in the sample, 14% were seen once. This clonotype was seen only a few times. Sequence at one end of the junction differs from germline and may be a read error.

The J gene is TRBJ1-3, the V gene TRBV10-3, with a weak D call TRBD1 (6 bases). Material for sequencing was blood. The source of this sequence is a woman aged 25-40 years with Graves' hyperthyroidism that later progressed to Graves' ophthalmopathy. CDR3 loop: CAISESTGRGNTIHF. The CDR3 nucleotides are TGTGCCATCAGTGAGTCGACGGGCAGGGGAAACACCATACATTTT.